This T cell receptor beta chain was observed in a study of response to subunit inactivated influenza vaccine. Findings of the study overall: With each seasonal influenza vaccination, the authors suggested, few new T cells are recruited.

Germline-derived CDR1 and CDR2 are MGHDK and SYGVNS. CDR3 length: 13 amino acids. With 6 bases removed from V and 2 bases from J, the gap between germline ends came to 7 bases. TCRdb called the RT-PCR reads again in MiXCR, with one record for every CDR3 protein. Of over 750,000 distinct CDR3 sequences in the sample, less than 25% were seen once. A word on this clonotype: As yet, its antigen is unknown.

This chain links TRBV25-1 with TRBJ2-2, with D perhaps TRBD2 (6 bases). The TCR sequence derives from a man aged 45-65 years who received an inactivated influenza vaccine. Sample: PBMCs from blood, taken roughly 5 days after vaccination. CDR3 sequence reads: CASREGNTGELFF. CDR3 nucleotides: TGTGCCAGCAGGGAGGGAAACACCGGGGAGCTGTTTTTT.